This entry concerns a single TCR beta chain. Its antigen is unidentified. The sample is drawn from a study of cytomegalovirus exposure and HLA in healthy donors. Study summary: Early release data held 85 million or so unique TCRs from HLA-typed donors. Study-wide results and caveats: Immune exposure information comprised only CMV serostatus. The study reported that TCR beta sequences accurately predicted HLA-A and HLA-B alleles in most subjects. Later genetic work tied a missense DCLRE1C variant to beta-chain V and J trimming.

This PCR relied on a set of 60 Vbeta primers and 13 Jbeta primers. Libraries were prepared by immunoSEQ multiplex PCR; TCRdb keeps only in-frame clonotypes and omits some of them. The sample carries under 200,000 clones, about 77% recorded once. This sequence originates from a man between 60 and 75 years old in good health and CMV-seronegative. Sequences were obtained from PBMCs.

The CDR3 loop reads CASSTPSDRGQDEQYF. CDR3 DNA: TGTGCCAGTAGTACTCCCTCCGACAGGGGGCAGGACGAGCAGTACTTC. The genes are TRBV19 and TRBJ2-7; 10 nucleotides agree with TRBD1. Trimming cost V 4 bases and J 5 bases; bases outside gene matches: 11. Germline V CDR1 and CDR2: LNHDA, SQIVND (reference sequence). This CDR3 spans 16 amino acids.